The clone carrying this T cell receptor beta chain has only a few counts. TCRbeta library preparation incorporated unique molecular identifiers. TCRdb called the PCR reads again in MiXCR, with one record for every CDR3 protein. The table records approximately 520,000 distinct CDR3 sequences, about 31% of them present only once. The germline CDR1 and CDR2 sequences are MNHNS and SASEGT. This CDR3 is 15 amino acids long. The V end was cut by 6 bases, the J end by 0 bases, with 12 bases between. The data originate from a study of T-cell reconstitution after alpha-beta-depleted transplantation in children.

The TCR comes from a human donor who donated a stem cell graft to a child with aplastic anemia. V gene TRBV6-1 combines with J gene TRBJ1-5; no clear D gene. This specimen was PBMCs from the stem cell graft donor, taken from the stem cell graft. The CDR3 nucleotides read TGTGCCAGCAGCCTCTCCTCCCATAGCAATCAGCCCCAGCATTTT. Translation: CASSLSSHSNQPQHF.